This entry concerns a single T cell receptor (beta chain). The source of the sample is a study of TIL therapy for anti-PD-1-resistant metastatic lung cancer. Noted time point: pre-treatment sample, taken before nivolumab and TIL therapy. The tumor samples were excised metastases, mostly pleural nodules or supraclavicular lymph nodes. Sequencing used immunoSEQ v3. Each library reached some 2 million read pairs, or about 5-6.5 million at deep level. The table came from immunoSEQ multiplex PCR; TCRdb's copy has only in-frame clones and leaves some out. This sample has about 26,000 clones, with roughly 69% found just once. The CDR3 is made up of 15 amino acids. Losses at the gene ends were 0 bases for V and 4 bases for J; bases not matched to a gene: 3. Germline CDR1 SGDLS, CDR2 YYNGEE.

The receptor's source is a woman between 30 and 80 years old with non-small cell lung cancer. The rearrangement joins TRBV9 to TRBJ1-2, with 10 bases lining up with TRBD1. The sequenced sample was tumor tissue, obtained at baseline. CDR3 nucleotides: TGTGCCAGCAGCGTAGCTGACAGGGGGCCCTATGGCTACACCTTC. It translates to CASSVADRGPYGYTF.